This TCR beta chain derives from a study of T cell responses to AZD1222 COVID-19 vaccine. In the case of this clone: Its antigen is currently unknown.

Germline-derived CDR1 and CDR2 are MDHEN and SYDVKM. This CDR3 comprises 15 residues. V lost 6 bases to trimming and J lost 1 base, with 15 bases between them. Findings and caveats of the study: Donors, mostly white British, included more females; clonal diversity was possibly underestimated.

Clones were read by immunoSEQ multiplex PCR, and TCRdb kept only the in-frame ones, dropping some. This sample has about 110,000 clones, with 90% found just once. V and J are TRBV28 and TRBJ1-1, with D possibly matching TRBD1 (5 bases). This TCR derives from an adult who received the AZD1222 COVID-19 vaccine. This material consisted of peripheral blood, taken 28 days after the second AZD1222 dose. In DNA form, the CDR3 reads TGTGCCAGCAGCGGTTCGGGGGAGGGGAACACTGAAGCTTTCTTT. This encodes CASSGSGEGNTEAFF.